The T cell receptor beta chain described here comes from a study of identical twins. From germline, CDR1 is MNHNS and CDR2 SASEGT. V lost 3 bases, J lost 2 bases, and 1 base lay in between. This CDR3 has 12 amino acids. All donors comprised healthy Caucasians. Unique molecular identifiers were present on cDNA, and template switching added a universal primer site. TCRdb reanalysed the 5' RACE reads using MiXCR and keeps one entry per CDR3 protein. The sample yields under 300,000 distinct CDR3 sequences, around 15% seen once. This clonotype was seen a handful of times. The antigen is unknown. Just one base apart from a much larger clone, this may be a read error. Study-level findings and limits: The conclusions drew on cross-sectional statistical analysis instead of tracking the same donors. Clonotypes of the beta chain that were abundant in cord blood carried fewer insertions (memory repertoires showed none).

The TCR originated in a woman aged 18 to 35 in good health. Sequencing was performed on memory (CD45RO+) T cells sorted from blood. This rearrangement joins TRBV6-1 to TRBJ2-2; D gene ambiguous. CDR3: CASSDNTGELFF. The CDR3 DNA reads TGTGCCAGCAGTGACAACACCGGGGAGCTGTTTTTT.